A selection of T cell receptor beta chains follows, all from one sample in a study of T cells in Graves' hyperthyroidism and ophthalmopathy. TCRdb itself ran the multiplex PCR reads through MiXCR, one entry per CDR3 protein. The sample comprises some 500,000 distinct CDR3 sequences, around 16% of which are singletons, and over 25% rests with the top ten. The sequencing input was blood. The receptor source for this set is a woman younger than 45 with Graves' ophthalmopathy. Each CDR3 is given with its conserved first and last residue. A D gene is named only where the DNA matches it firmly. The size field is filled for only some rows; it gives once, few, many or a size class.

>TRBV28|19|TRBJ1-6|-|-
CASSLGRFKYPAYNSPLHF
TGTGCCAGCAGTTTGGGTCGCTTCAAGTACCCCGCCTATAATTCACCCCTCCACTTT
>TRBV6-2/TRBV6-3|16|TRBJ2-7|TRBD2|-
CASRSGGLAGIYEQYF
TGTGCCAGCAGATCCGGGGGGCTAGCGGGAATCTACGAGCAGTACTTC
>TRBV20-1|14|TRBJ2-5|-|-
CSAREGHPGETQYF
TGCAGTGCTAGAGAAGGACACCCGGGGGAGACCCAGTACTTC
>TRBV4-2|16|TRBJ2-3|TRBD2|many
CASSQELAGGTDTQYF
TGTGCCAGCAGCCAAGAACTAGCGGGAGGCACAGATACGCAGTATTTT
>TRBV27|16|TRBJ2-1|TRBD2|many
CASSSTSGSVYNEQFF
TGTGCCAGCAGTTCGACTAGCGGGAGCGTTTACAATGAGCAGTTCTTC
>TRBV7-2|13|TRBJ2-7|-|many
CASSFTTSYEQYF
TGTGCCAGCAGCTTTACAACCAGCTACGAGCAGTACTTC
>TRBV9|15|TRBJ2-1|TRBD2|-
CASSGGLAGFNEQFF
TGTGCCAGCAGCGGGGGGCTAGCGGGCTTCAATGAGCAGTTCTTC
>TRBV28|14|TRBJ1-6|-|many
CASSFEARDSPLHF
TGTGCCAGCAGTTTCGAAGCGAGGGATTCACCCCTCCACTTT
>TRBV5-8|17|TRBJ2-7|TRBD2|-
CASSFNRVGTSGYEQYF
TGTGCCAGCAGCTTCAACAGGGTGGGGACTAGCGGATACGAGCAGTACTTC
>TRBV7-3|12|TRBJ2-3|-|many
CASSLSGGTQYF
TGTGCCAGCAGCTTATCCGGGGGAACGCAGTATTTT
>TRBV24-1|15|TRBJ2-5|-|-
CATSDLDRPRKTQYF
TGTGCCACCAGTGATTTGGACAGACCACGTAAGACCCAGTACTTC
>TRBV5-1|11|TRBJ2-7|-|many
CASSVDGEQYF
TGCGCCAGCAGCGTGGACGGAGAGCAGTACTTC
>TRBV2|13|TRBJ2-2|TRBD1|few
CASMDRGAGELFF
TGTGCCAGCATGGACAGGGGGGCCGGGGAGCTGTTTTTT
>TRBV7-2|15|TRBJ2-1|TRBD2|many
CASSRGVAGYDEQFF
TGTGCCAGCAGCCGCGGGGTAGCGGGATATGATGAGCAGTTCTTC
>TRBV19|17|TRBJ1-5|TRBD1|-
CASSPGQGRYSNQPQHF
TGTGCCAGTAGTCCGGGACAGGGGCGCTATAGCAATCAGCCCCAGCATTTT
>TRBV20-1|15|TRBJ2-6|-|few
CSAIQPLTGANVLTF
TGCAGTGCTATTCAGCCTCTTACTGGGGCCAACGTCCTGACTTTC
>TRBV27|17|TRBJ2-1|-|-
CASSLSPGGRAYNEQFF
TGTGCCAGCAGTTTATCCCCCGGAGGGCGGGCCTACAATGAGCAGTTCTTC
>TRBV6-2/TRBV6-3|12|TRBJ1-1|-|few
CASSQWGTEAFF
TGTGCCAGCAGCCAGTGGGGGACTGAAGCTTTCTTT